The clone carrying this TCR beta chain was detected once. Those enrolled in Seattle joined during active infection and were followed longitudinally afterward. This sample is drawn from a study of blood T cell repertoires in COVID-19. Produced via immunoSEQ multiplex PCR; TCRdb's table is partial and in-frame only. Among more than 200,000 clones listed, around 83% were seen once. The receptor was isolated from a woman aged 80 or older with COVID-19, enrolled during active disease. The source material was peripheral blood.

CDR3 nucleotide sequence: TGTGCCAGCAGCTTAAGCGGGACTAGCGGGAGGGATGAGCAGTTCTTC. Translating gives CASSLSGTSGRDEQFF. V and J are TRBV7-9 and TRBJ2-1, with 16 bases matching TRBD2. The CDR3 length is 16 residues. The junction had 3 bases not matched to a gene; V was cut back by 2 bases and J by 8 bases. Germline lookup yields CDR1 SEHNR and CDR2 FQNEAQ (reference sequence).